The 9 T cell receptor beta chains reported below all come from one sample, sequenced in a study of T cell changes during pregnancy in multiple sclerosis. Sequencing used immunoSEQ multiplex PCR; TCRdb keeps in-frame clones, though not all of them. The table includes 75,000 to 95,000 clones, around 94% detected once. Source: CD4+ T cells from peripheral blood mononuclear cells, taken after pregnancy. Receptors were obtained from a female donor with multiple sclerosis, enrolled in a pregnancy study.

The CDR3 region is CASSWTAEGAEAFF. Written as DNA, the CDR3 is TGTGCCAGCAGCTGGACAGCAGAAGGGGCTGAAGCTTTCTTT. The V call is TRBV7-2, the J call TRBJ1-1; D may be TRBD1 (6 bases). The germline V gene encodes CDR1 SGHTA and CDR2 FQGNSA. The CDR3 contains 14 residues. Trimming removed 4 bases at V and 6 bases at J, with 15 bases between.

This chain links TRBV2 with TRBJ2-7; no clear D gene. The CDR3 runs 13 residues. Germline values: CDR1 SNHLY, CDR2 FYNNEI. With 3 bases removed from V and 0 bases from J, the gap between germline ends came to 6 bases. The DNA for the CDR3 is TGTGCCAGCAGTGACTACCTCTCCTACGAGCAGTACTTC. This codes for CASSDYLSYEQYF.

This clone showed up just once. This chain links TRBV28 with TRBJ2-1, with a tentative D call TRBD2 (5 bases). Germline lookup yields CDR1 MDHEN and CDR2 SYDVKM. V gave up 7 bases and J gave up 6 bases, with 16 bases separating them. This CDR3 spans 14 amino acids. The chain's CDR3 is CASNSERMANEQFF. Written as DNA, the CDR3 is TGTGCCAGCAATTCTGAGCGGATGGCCAATGAGCAGTTCTTC.

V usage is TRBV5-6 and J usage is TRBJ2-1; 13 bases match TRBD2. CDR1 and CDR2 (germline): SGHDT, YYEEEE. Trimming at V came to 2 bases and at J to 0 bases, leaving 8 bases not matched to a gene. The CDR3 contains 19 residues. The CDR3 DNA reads TGTGCCAGCAGCTTACGACTAGCGGGAGGTGTGAGCTCCTACAATGAGCAGTTCTTC. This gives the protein CASSLRLAGGVSSYNEQFF.

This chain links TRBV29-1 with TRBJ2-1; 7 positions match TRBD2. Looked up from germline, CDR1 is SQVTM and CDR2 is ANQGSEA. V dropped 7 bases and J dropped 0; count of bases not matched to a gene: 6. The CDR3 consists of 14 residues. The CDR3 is CSALGGSSYNEQFF. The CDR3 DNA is TGCAGCGCCCTGGGCGGGAGCTCCTACAATGAGCAGTTCTTC.

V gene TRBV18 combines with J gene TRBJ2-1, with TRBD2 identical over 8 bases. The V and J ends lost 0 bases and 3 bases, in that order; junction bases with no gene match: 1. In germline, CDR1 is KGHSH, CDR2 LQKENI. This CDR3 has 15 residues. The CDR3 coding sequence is TGTGCCAGCTCACCACCGGGACTAGTCTACAATGAGCAGTTCTTC. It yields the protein CASSPPGLVYNEQFF.

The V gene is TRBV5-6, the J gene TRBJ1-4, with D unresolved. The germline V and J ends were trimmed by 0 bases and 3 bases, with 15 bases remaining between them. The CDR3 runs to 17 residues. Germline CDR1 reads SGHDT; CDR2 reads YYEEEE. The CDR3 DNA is TGTGCCAGCAGCTTGGCCCCAAGTTCCCGGGCTAATGAAAAACTGTTTTTT. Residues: CASSLAPSSRANEKLFF.

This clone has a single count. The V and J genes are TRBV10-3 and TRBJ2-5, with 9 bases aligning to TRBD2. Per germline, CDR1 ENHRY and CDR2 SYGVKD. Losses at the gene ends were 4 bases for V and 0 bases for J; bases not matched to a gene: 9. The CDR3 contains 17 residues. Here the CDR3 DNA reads TGTGCCATCAGTGGGGACTCTGCGGGGGGGTACCAAGAGACCCAGTACTTC. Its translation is CAISGDSAGGYQETQYF.

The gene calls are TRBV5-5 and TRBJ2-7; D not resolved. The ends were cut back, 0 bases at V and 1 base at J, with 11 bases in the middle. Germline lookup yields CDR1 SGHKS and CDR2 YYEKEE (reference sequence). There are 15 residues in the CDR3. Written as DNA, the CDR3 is TGTGCCAGCAGCTTGGGCCGTCAGAGGTCCTACGAGCAGTACTTC. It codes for CASSLGRQRSYEQYF.